One and the same sample provided the 15 T cell receptor beta chains below, sequenced in a study of identical twins (dated by TCRdb to the mid-2010s). Libraries were prepared through 5' RACE. The sequencing machine was an Illumina HiSeq 2000. The public sequencing data were trimmed at Q25 with fastp and processed into clonotypes with MiXCR by TCRdb, which kept only in-frame beta chains. Duplicate CDR3 protein sequences are folded into a single record with the most common DNA and genes. The sample records 400,000 to 600,000 distinct CDR3 sequences, approximately 20% of which are singletons. The top ten clones comprise approximately 0.52% of the sample. The data were also submitted as part of a second study, on yellow fever vaccine responses in identical twins.

Sample: CD4+ T cells sorted from blood. The receptors originated from a woman aged 18-29 years in good health.

This sequence joins TRBV10-3 and TRBJ2-7; TRBD1 aligns across 7 bases. CDR1 and CDR2 (germline): ENHRY, SYGVKD. This CDR3 region has 11 residues. V shed 10 bases and J 4 bases; nucleotides not matched to a gene: 4. CDR3 sequence: CATQQGYEQYF. DNA of the CDR3: TGTGCCACCCAACAGGGGTACGAGCAGTACTTC.

This clonotype showed up just a few times. This rearrangement joins TRBV15 to TRBJ2-7, with 12 bases identical to TRBD2. The CDR3 sequence is 20 residues long. Germline trimming cut 0 bases from V and 0 bases from J; bases unmatched to any gene: 12. CDR1 and CDR2 (germline): LNHNV, YYDKDF (reference sequence). The CDR3: CATSRDSGLAGKVGSYEQYF. CDR3 nucleotide sequence: TGTGCCACCAGCAGAGATTCCGGACTAGCGGGAAAGGTCGGCTCCTACGAGCAGTACTTC.

This clonotype was recorded a few times. The chain links TRBV12-3 or TRBV12-4 to TRBJ2-7; D remains unclear. This CDR3 comprises 13 residues. The V gene lost 3 bases and the J gene lost 1 base, with 7 bases spanning the gap. The CDR3 coding sequence is TGTGCCAGCAGTTTTGCATGGTCCTACGAGCAGTACTTC. Translation: CASSFAWSYEQYF.

V and J are TRBV28 and TRBJ2-3, with TRBD2 matching over 8 bases. The junction had 13 bases not matched to a gene; V was cut back by 8 bases and J by 3 bases. Germline-derived CDR1 and CDR2 are MDHEN and SYDVKM. The CDR3 is 16 amino acids. The CDR3 protein is CASPPAGGQRTDTQYF. The CDR3, as DNA: TGTGCCAGCCCCCCCGCGGGGGGCCAAAGGACAGATACGCAGTATTTT. The whole variable domain, remainder taken from reference TRBV28 and TRBJ2-3, is DVKVTQSSRYLVKRTGEKVFLECVQDMDHENMFWYRQDPGLGLRLIYFSYDVKMKEKGDIPEGYSVSREKKERFSLILESASTNQTSMYLCASPPAGGQRTDTQYFGPGTRLTVL.

The chain has TRBV7-2 and TRBJ2-3; tentatively, D is TRBD2 (6 bases). In germline, CDR1 is SGHTA, CDR2 FQGNSA. CDR3 length equals 16 residues. V lost 1 base and J 0 bases, leaving 11 bases between the germline ends. The CDR3 nucleotides are TGTGCCAGCAGCTTAGGTGCGGGGATTAGCACAGATACGCAGTATTTT. This gives the protein CASSLGAGISTDTQYF.

The CDR3 sequence is CASETGEADTQYF. The CDR3 DNA follows: TGCGCCAGCGAGACAGGGGAGGCAGATACGCAGTATTTT. V and J are TRBV5-1 and TRBJ2-3, with 8 positions matching TRBD1. This CDR3 has 13 amino acids. The germline gives CDR1 SGHRS, CDR2 YFSETQ. V was pared by 7 bases and J by 4 bases, with 5 bases of the junction left unmatched.

The chain has TRBV7-9 and TRBJ2-3, with 8 bases aligning to TRBD2. CDR1 SEHNR and CDR2 FQNEAQ come from the germline V gene (reference sequence). The CDR3 spans 12 residues. With V trimmed by 5 bases and J by 11 bases, 6 bases remained unmatched. The CDR3 is CASSIPAGGQYF. CDR3 coding DNA: TGTGCCAGCAGCATTCCTGCGGGGGGGCAGTATTTT.

This rearrangement joins TRBV28 to TRBJ1-6, with 7 bases lining up with TRBD1. Germline trimming cut 6 bases from V and 10 bases from J; bases unmatched to any gene: 12. From germline, CDR1 is MDHEN and CDR2 SYDVKM. The CDR3 runs to 15 residues. The CDR3 is CASSNRTGAQSPLHF. CDR3 coding DNA: TGTGCCAGCAGCAACCGGACAGGTGCCCAGTCACCCCTCCACTTT.

CDR3 in DNA: TGCGCCAGCAGCGTTGGTGCTAGCGGGAGGGCCGTCACAGATACGCAGTATTTT. It yields the protein CASSVGASGRAVTDTQYF. This chain connects TRBV5-1 to TRBJ2-3, with 12 bases matching TRBD2. Trimming cost V 4 bases and J 2 bases; bases outside gene matches: 11. The germline V gene has CDR1 SGHRS and CDR2 YFSETQ. The CDR3 has 18 residues.

This clonotype turned up a few times. The chain uses TRBV12-3 or TRBV12-4 and TRBJ2-7; D unclear. Trimming shortened V by 6 bases and J by 3 bases, and 9 bases separated the two germline ends. The CDR3 loop spans 12 amino acids. The CDR3 loop reads CASSSRFYEQYF. CDR3 nucleotides: TGTGCCAGCAGCTCCAGGTTCTACGAGCAGTACTTC.

There are a few counts of this clonotype. This chain links TRBV20-1 with TRBJ1-1; D is possibly TRBD1 (5 bases). CDR1 is DFQATT, CDR2 SNEGSKA, per germline (reference sequence). This CDR3 region has 11 residues. Trimming stripped 6 bases from V and 6 bases from J, with 11 bases between. CDR3 nucleotides: TGCAGTGCAAGGGGAGGTCCTGAAGCTTTCTTT. This gives the protein CSARGGPEAFF.

The chain has TRBV19 and TRBJ2-1, with D unclear. With 7 bases removed from V and 1 base from J, the gap between germline ends came to 14 bases. The CDR3 consists of 15 residues. The germline V gene encodes CDR1 LNHDA and CDR2 SQIVND (reference sequence). The CDR3 DNA sequence: TGTGCCAGTACAAAGTTGATAGGATCCTACAATGAGCAGTTCTTC. Translated: CASTKLIGSYNEQFF.

The rearrangement uses TRBV20-1 and TRBJ2-1; TRBD2 agrees at 14 bases. The CDR3 extends over 19 amino acids. Germline-derived CDR1 and CDR2 are DFQATT and SNEGSKA (reference sequence). V was pared by 2 bases and J by 4 bases, with 13 bases of the junction left unmatched. CDR3 amino acids: CSARFGTSGSRLGYNEQFF. DNA for the CDR3: TGCAGTGCTAGATTCGGGACTAGCGGGAGTCGGTTAGGGTACAATGAGCAGTTCTTC.

The chain links TRBV12-3 or TRBV12-4 to TRBJ1-5; D remains unclear. The CDR3 spans 14 residues. The V end lost 8 bases, the J end lost 0 bases, and 11 bases lay between the germline ends. The CDR3 region has the DNA TGTGCCAGCGGCGGGCTAAATAGCAATCAGCCCCAGCATTTT. Its protein product is CASGGLNSNQPQHF.

This clonotype was seen at least ten times. The chain has TRBV12-3 or TRBV12-4 and TRBJ1-5, with unresolved D. CDR3 length equals 14 residues. V gave up 3 bases and J gave up 0 bases, with 6 bases separating them. This chain's CDR3 is CASSFSGSNQPQHF. The DNA of the CDR3 is TGTGCCAGCAGTTTTTCAGGTAGCAATCAGCCCCAGCATTTT.